A single sample gave rise to the 2 T cell receptor beta chains below, sequenced in a study of blood T cell repertoires in COVID-19. Profiling relied on immunoSEQ multiplex PCR, and the TCRdb table lists in-frame clones only, not all of them. This table has about 300,000 clones, 80% to 95% appearing once. The sequencing sample was made of peripheral blood. These receptors all stem from a woman in her twenties or thirties with COVID-19, enrolled during active disease.

The genes are TRBV29-1 and TRBJ2-7, with TRBD2 matching 15 bases. V dropped 3 bases and J dropped 2; count of bases not matched to a gene: 2. Per the germline V gene, CDR1 is SQVTM and CDR2 is ANQGSEA. The CDR3 is 15 amino acids. CDR3 in DNA: TGCAGCGTTGACGGACTAGCGGGAGGGCCCTACGAGCAGTACTTC. This codes for CSVDGLAGGPYEQYF.

The rearrangement joins TRBV6-5 to TRBJ1-6; TRBD1 aligns across 7 bases. CDR3 length equals 15 residues. Per germline, CDR1 MNHEY and CDR2 SVGAGI. V lost 6 bases and J lost 10; bases outside the gene matches: 12. For the CDR3, the DNA is TGTGCCAGCAGGACCCCGGGACAGACAAACTCACCCCTCCACTTT. Protein product: CASRTPGQTNSPLHF.